This paragraph covers one T cell receptor (beta chain) sequence. Using immunoSEQ multiplex PCR, the repertoire was profiled, and TCRdb retains in-frame clones only, with some absent. The sample yields 70,000 to 80,000 clones, 83% seen once. The data are from a study of blood T cell repertoires in COVID-19. The wider study: COVID-19 samples, acute and convalescent, were from the United States, Italy and Spain. T cells, B-cell-depleted T cells, or PBMCs supplied cDNA or gDNA.

Sequenced: peripheral blood. This sequence was found in a man of 80 years or more with acute or convalescent COVID-19.

CDR3 nucleotides: TGTGCCAGCTCACCGGACAGGGGGAAAGCCGGGGAGCTGTTTTTT. It translates to CASSPDRGKAGELFF. V usage is TRBV18 and J usage is TRBJ2-2, with 10 bases that match TRBD1. After removal of 3 bases from V and 6 bases from J, the junction contained 4 bases not matched to a gene. CDR1 and CDR2 from the germline V gene are KGHSH and LQKENI. The CDR3 covers 15 residues.